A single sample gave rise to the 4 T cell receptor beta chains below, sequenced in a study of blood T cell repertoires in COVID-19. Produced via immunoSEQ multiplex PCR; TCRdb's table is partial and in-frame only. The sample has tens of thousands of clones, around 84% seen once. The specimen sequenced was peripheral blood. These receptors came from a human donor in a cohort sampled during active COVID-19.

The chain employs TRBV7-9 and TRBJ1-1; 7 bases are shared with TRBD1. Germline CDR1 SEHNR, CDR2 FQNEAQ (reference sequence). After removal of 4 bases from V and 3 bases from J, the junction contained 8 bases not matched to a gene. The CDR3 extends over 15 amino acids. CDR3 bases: TGTGCCAGCAGCTCAACAGGGGCTAGATACACTGAAGCTTTCTTT. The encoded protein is CASSSTGARYTEAFF.

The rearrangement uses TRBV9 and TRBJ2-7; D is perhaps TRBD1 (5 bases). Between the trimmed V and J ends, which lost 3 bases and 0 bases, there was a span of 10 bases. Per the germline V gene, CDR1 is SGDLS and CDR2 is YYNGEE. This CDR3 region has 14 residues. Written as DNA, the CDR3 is TGTGCCAGCAGCGCGGACACAACCTCCTACGAGCAGTACTTC. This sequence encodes CASSADTTSYEQYF.

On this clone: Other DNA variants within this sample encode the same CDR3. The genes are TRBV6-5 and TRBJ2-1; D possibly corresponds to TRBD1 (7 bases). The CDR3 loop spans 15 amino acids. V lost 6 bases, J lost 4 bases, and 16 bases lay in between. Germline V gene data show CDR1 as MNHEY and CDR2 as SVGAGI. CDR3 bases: TGTGCCAGCAGGAGGGGGCTGGGACTTTACAATGAGCAGTTCTTC. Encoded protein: CASRRGLGLYNEQFF.

The CDR3 reads CASSLGTSGAYNEQFF. CDR3 sequence (DNA): TGTGCCAGCAGTTTAGGCACTAGCGGGGCCTACAATGAGCAGTTCTTC. The chain couples TRBV28 to TRBJ2-1; TRBD2 matches 10 bases. This CDR3 has 16 amino acids. V dropped 2 bases and J dropped 2; count of bases not matched to a gene: 3. Germline assignment: CDR1 MDHEN and CDR2 SYDVKM.